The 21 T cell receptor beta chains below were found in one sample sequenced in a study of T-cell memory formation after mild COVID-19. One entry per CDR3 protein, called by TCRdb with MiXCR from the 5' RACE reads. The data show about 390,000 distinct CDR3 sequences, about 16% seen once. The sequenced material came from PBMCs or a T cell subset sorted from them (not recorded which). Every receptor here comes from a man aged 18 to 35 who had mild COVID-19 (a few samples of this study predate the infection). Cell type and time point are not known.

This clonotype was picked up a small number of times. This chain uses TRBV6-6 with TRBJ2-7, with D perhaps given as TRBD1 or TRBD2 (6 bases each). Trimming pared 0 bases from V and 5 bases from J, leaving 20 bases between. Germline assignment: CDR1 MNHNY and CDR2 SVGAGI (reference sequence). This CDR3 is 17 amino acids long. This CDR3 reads CASSYSSPLVGGHEQYV. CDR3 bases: TGTGCCAGCAGTTACTCAAGCCCACTAGTGGGGGGCCACGAGCAGTACGTC.

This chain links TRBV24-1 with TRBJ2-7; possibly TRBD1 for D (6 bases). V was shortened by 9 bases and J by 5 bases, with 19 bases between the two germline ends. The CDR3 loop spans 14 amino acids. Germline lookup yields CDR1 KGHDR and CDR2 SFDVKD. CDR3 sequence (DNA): TGTGCCACCCCGGCCCGGCTAGGGGGAAACGAGCAGTACGTC. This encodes CATPARLGGNEQYV.

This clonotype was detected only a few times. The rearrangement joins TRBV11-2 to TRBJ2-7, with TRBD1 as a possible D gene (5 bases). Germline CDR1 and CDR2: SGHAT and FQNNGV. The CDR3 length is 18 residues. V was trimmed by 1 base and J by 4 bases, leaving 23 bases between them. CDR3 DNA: TGTGCCAGCAGCTTAGTAGGCCTTGGTCAGGGAAAAGGGTACGAGCAGTACTTC. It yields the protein CASSLVGLGQGKGYEQYF.

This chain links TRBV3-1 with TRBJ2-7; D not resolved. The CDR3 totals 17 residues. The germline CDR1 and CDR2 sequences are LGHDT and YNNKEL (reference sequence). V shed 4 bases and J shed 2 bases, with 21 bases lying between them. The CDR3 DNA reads TGTGCCAGCAGCCCCTCTACTTACAACCCGACCGCCTACGAGCAGTACGTC. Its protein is CASSPSTYNPTAYEQYV.

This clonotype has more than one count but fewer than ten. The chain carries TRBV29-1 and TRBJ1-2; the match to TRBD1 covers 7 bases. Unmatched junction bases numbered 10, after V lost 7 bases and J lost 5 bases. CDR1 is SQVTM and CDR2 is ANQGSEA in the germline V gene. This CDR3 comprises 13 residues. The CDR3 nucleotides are TGCAGCGCCCGACAGGGCGGGGTGTATGGCTACACCTTC. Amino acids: CSARQGGVYGYTF.

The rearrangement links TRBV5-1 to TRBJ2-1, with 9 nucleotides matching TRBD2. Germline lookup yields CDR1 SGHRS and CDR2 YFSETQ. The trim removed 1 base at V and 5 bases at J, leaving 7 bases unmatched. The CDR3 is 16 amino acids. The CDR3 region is CASSLFSAGGDNEQFF. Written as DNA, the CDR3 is TGCGCCAGCAGCTTGTTCTCCGCGGGGGGGGACAATGAGCAGTTCTTC.

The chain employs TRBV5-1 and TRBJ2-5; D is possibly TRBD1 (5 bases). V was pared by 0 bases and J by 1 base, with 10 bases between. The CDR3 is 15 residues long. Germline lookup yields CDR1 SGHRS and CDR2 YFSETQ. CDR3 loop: CASSLVPGPQETQYF. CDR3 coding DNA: TGCGCCAGCAGCTTGGTACCAGGGCCCCAAGAGACCCAGTACTTC.

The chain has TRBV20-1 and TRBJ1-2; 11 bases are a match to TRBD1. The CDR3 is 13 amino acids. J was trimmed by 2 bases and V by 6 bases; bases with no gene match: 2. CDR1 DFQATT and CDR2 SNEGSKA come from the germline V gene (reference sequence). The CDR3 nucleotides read TGCAGTGCCGGGGACAGGGGGAACTATGGCTACACCTTC. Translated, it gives CSAGDRGNYGYTF.

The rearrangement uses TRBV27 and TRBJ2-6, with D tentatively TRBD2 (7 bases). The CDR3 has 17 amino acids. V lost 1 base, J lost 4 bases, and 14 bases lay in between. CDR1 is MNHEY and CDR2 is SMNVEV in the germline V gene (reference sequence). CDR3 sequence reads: CASSLFRGATGANVLTF. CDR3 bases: TGTGCCAGCAGTTTATTCCGGGGGGCTACCGGGGCCAACGTCCTGACTTTC.

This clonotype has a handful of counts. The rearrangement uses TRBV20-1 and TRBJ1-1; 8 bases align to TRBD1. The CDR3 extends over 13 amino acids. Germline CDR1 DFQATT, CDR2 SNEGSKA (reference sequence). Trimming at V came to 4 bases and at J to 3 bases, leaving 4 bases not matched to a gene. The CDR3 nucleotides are TGCAGTGCTACAGGGGGCAGGGACACTGAAGCTTTCTTT. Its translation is CSATGGRDTEAFF.

CDR3 amino acids: CASSQLTETGELFF. Here the CDR3 DNA reads TGTGCCAGCAGCCAACTTACTGAGACCGGGGAGCTGTTTTTT. The V call is TRBV4-2, the J call TRBJ2-2; D gene ambiguous. The V gene's germline CDR1 is LGHNA and CDR2 YNFKEQ. Trimming shortened V by 2 bases and J by 5 bases, and 9 bases separated the two germline ends. The CDR3 runs to 14 residues.

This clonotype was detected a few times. This CDR3 reads CASSLDPDRDNQETQYF. The CDR3 DNA follows: TGTGCCAGCAGCTTAGACCCTGACAGGGACAACCAAGAGACCCAGTACTTC. The J gene is TRBJ2-5, the V gene TRBV7-2; TRBD1 matches 7 bases. This CDR3 is built from 17 residues. The germline CDR1 and CDR2 sequences are SGHTA and FQGNSA. J gave up 0 bases and V 1 base, and 8 bases lay outside the gene matches.

The CDR3 DNA is TGTGCCAGCAGCGAATCGACAGGGACCAACGTCCTGACTTTC. It encodes CASSESTGTNVLTF. The chain is built from TRBV5-6 and TRBJ2-6; 7 bases align to TRBD1. V dropped 4 bases and J dropped 8; count of bases not matched to a gene: 6. This CDR3 is built from 14 residues. The germline V gene encodes CDR1 SGHDT and CDR2 YYEEEE.

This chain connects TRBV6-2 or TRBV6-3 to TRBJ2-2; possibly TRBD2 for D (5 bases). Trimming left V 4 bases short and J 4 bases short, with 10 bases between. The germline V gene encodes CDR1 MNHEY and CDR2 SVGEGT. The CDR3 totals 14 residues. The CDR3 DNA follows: TGTGCCAGCAGTTCTGAGGGAATCACCGGGGAGCTGTTTTTT. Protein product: CASSSEGITGELFF.

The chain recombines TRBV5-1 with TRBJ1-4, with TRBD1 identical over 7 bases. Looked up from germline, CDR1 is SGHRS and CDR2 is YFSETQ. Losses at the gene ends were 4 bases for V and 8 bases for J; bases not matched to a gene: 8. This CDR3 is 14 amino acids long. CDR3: CASSADRVGEKLFF. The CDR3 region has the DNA TGCGCCAGCAGCGCTGACAGGGTTGGGGAAAAACTGTTTTTT.

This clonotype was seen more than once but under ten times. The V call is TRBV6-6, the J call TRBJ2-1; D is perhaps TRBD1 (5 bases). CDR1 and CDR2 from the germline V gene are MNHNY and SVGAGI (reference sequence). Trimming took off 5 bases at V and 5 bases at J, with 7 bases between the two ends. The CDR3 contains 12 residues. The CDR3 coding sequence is TGTGCCAGCAGTCCACAGGACAATGAGCAGTTCTTC. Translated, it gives CASSPQDNEQFF.

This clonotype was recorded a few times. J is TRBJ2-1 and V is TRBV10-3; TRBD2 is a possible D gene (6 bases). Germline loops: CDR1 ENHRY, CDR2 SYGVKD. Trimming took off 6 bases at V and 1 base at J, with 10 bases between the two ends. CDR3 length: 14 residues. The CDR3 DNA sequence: TGTGCCATCAGCAGGGACTTATCCTACAATGAGCAGTTCTTC. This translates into CAISRDLSYNEQFF.

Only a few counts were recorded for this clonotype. The CDR3 protein is CASSISGGAQYEQYV. The CDR3 DNA reads as TGTGCCAGCAGCATTAGCGGGGGGGCTCAGTACGAGCAGTACGTC. The chain joins TRBV7-2 to TRBJ2-7, with 11 bases identical to TRBD2. V lost 5 bases to trimming and J lost 4 bases; unmatched junction nucleotides: 7. Germline V gene data show CDR1 as SGHTA and CDR2 as FQGNSA. The CDR3 is 15 residues long.

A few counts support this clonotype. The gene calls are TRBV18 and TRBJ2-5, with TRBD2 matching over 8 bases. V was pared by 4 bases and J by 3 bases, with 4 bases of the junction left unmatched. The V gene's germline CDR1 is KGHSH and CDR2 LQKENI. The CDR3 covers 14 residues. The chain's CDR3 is CASSQTSAEETQYF. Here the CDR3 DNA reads TGTGCCAGCTCACAGACTAGCGCCGAAGAGACCCAGTACTTC. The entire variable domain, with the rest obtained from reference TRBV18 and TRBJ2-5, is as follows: NAGVMQNPRHLVRRRGQEARLRCSPMKGHSHVYWYRQLPEEGLKFMVYLQKENIIDESGMPKERFSAEFPKEGPSILRIQQVVRGDSAAYFCASSQTSAEETQYFGPGTRLLVL.

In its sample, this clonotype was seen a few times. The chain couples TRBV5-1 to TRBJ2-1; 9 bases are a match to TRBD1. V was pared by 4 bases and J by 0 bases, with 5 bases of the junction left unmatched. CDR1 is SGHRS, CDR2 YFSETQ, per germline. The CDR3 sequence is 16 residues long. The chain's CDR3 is CASSQGQGSSYNEQFF. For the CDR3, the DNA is TGCGCCAGCAGCCAGGGACAGGGAAGCTCCTACAATGAGCAGTTCTTC.

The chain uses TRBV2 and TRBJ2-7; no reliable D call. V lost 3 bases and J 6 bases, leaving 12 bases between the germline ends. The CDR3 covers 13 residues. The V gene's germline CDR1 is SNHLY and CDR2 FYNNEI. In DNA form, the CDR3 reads TGTGCCAGCAGTGACGAGTTTTCGGGCGAGCAGTACTTC. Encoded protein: CASSDEFSGEQYF.